A single sample gave rise to the 31 T cell receptor beta chains below, sequenced in a study of T cells in Graves' hyperthyroidism and ophthalmopathy. The investigators amplified TCR beta CDR3 regions from RNA transcripts. TCR CDR3 underwent first-round RT-PCR with the HTBI primer set. TCRdb used MiXCR to reprocess the multiplex PCR reads, holding one entry per CDR3 protein. The repertoire has approximately 590,000 distinct CDR3 sequences, around 16% of them found once; the top ten carry around 6.6%. The material sequenced was blood. All receptors derive from a woman aged 30 to 39 with Graves' hyperthyroidism.

Many counts were recorded for this clonotype. The CDR3, as DNA: TGTGCCAGCAGCTTGGGTCATTCCGGGACACTTAATGAAAAACTGTTTTTT. As protein: CASSLGHSGTLNEKLFF. The chain joins TRBV11-2 to TRBJ1-4; D is perhaps TRBD1 (6 bases). Looked up from germline, CDR1 is SGHAT and CDR2 is FQNNGV. The CDR3 is 17 amino acids. V was trimmed by 3 bases and J by 4 bases, leaving 18 bases between them.

A single count supports this clonotype. The V call is TRBV14, the J call TRBJ2-7; 16 nucleotides align to TRBD2. From germline, CDR1 is SGHDN and CDR2 FVKESK. J was trimmed by 3 bases and V by 0 bases; bases with no gene match: 17. This CDR3 is 22 amino acids long. The CDR3 bases are TGTGCCAGCAGCCAAGATTCCCTCTCCAGGGGACTAGCGGGAGGGCCATACTACGAGCAGTACTTC. Amino acids: CASSQDSLSRGLAGGPYYEQYF.

This clonotype has a handful of counts. This chain links TRBV3-1 with TRBJ2-4; 11 nucleotides line up with TRBD2. CDR3 length: 16 residues. Germline-derived CDR1 and CDR2 are LGHDT and YNNKEL (reference sequence). Losses at the gene ends were 0 bases for V and 8 bases for J; bases not matched to a gene: 6. CDR3 sequence reads: CASSQDLAGGRDIQYF. In nucleotides, the CDR3 is TGTGCCAGCAGCCAAGATTTAGCGGGAGGGAGGGACATTCAGTACTTC.

This clonotype was seen more than once but under ten times. This chain joins TRBV7-9 and TRBJ2-1; TRBD2 is a possible D gene (7 bases). The CDR3 has 15 residues. Germline V gene data show CDR1 as SEHNR and CDR2 as FQNEAQ (reference sequence). V was pared by 6 bases and J by 2 bases, with 14 bases between. The CDR3 region has the DNA TGTGCCAGCAGGGGGGGGTGGGGGCCCTACAATGAGCAGTTCTTC. Translation: CASRGGWGPYNEQFF.

Ten or more counts support this clonotype. This rearrangement joins TRBV10-1 to TRBJ2-5; no clear D. Deletions cut 0 bases from V and 5 bases from J, with 10 bases between. Germline CDR1 reads WNHNN; CDR2 reads SYGVQD (reference sequence). The CDR3 covers 14 residues. CDR3 DNA sequence: TGCGCCAGCAGTGAGTCGGCCTTGCGGGAGACCCAGTACTTC. Translated: CASSESALRETQYF.

The CDR3 region is CATSRASGGNTQYF. CDR3 in DNA: TGTGCCACCAGCAGAGCTAGCGGGGGTAATACGCAGTATTTT. The rearrangement links TRBV15 to TRBJ2-3, with 10 bases fitting TRBD2. The CDR3 totals 14 residues. Germline V gene data show CDR1 as LNHNV and CDR2 as YYDKDF (reference sequence). J was trimmed by 7 bases and V by 1 base; bases with no gene match: 2.

This clonotype was observed at least ten times. The chain is built from TRBV6-6 and TRBJ1-1, with D unresolved. CDR1 MNHNY and CDR2 SVGAGI come from the germline V gene (reference sequence). V lost 2 bases to trimming and J lost 1 base, with 8 bases between them. This CDR3 region has 14 residues. The CDR3 is CASSYRLKNTEAFF. The CDR3 nucleotides read TGTGCCAGCAGTTACCGACTGAAGAACACTGAAGCTTTCTTT.

The chain couples TRBV6-6 to TRBJ2-7; no clear D gene. Trimming pared 2 bases from V and 6 bases from J, leaving 17 bases between. CDR1 and CDR2 (germline): MNHNY, SVGAGI (reference sequence). The CDR3 runs 15 residues. The CDR3 loop reads CASSYLSPILGEQYF. In nucleotides, the CDR3 is TGTGCCAGCAGTTACCTCTCCCCTATCCTAGGCGAGCAGTACTTC.

At least ten counts were recorded for this clonotype. The chain is built from TRBV27 and TRBJ2-7; 8 nucleotides align to TRBD1. The germline CDR1 and CDR2 sequences are MNHEY and SMNVEV (reference sequence). Trimming cost V 4 bases and J 1 base; bases outside gene matches: 12. The CDR3 length is 17 residues. The CDR3 loop reads CASSSIPAGQDSYEQYF. CDR3 DNA: TGTGCCAGCAGTTCCATCCCCGCGGGACAGGATTCCTACGAGCAGTACTTC.

This clonotype was found a few times. This may be a read error, as it is one base from a much larger clone. The chain carries TRBV6-2 or TRBV6-3 and TRBJ1-1, with D tentatively TRBD1 (5 bases). The CDR3 runs to 13 residues. The V end was cut by 2 bases, the J end by 3 bases, with 7 bases between. Germline CDR1 reads MNHEY; CDR2 reads SVGEGT. CDR3 bases: TGTGCCAGCAGTTACCTCAGGGACACTGAAGCTTTCTTT. This encodes CASSYLRDTEAFF.

This chain connects TRBV29-1 to TRBJ2-3; TRBD2 agrees at 8 bases. The J segment lost 1 base and the V segment lost 6 bases, leaving 12 bases of the junction unmatched. The CDR3 spans 16 residues. Germline lookup yields CDR1 SQVTM and CDR2 ANQGSEA. DNA for the CDR3: TGCAGCGTCTTATTACTAGCGGACACACGCACAGATACGCAGTATTTT. It encodes CSVLLLADTRTDTQYF.

This clonotype was seen many times. This rearrangement joins TRBV12-3 or TRBV12-4 to TRBJ2-7; 8 bases agree with TRBD2. This CDR3 has 15 amino acids. Trimming removed 4 bases from V and 5 bases from J; junction bases left unmatched: 10. CDR3 sequence: CASSSRIAGGNEQYF. The CDR3 region has the DNA TGTGCCAGCAGTTCTCGGATTGCGGGAGGTAACGAGCAGTACTTC.

This chain links TRBV6-1 with TRBJ1-4, with 7 bases fitting TRBD1. The J segment lost 5 bases and the V segment lost 8 bases, leaving 5 bases of the junction unmatched. The CDR3 contains 13 residues. The germline CDR1 and CDR2 sequences are MNHNS and SASEGT. The CDR3 reads CASAGQINEKLFF. The CDR3 DNA reads as TGTGCCAGCGCGGGACAGATAAATGAAAAACTGTTTTTT.

This clonotype was found a few times. The V gene is TRBV11-2, the J gene TRBJ2-1, with TRBD2 as a possible D gene (6 bases). The germline CDR1 and CDR2 sequences are SGHAT and FQNNGV. The CDR3 contains 15 residues. The V end was cut by 6 bases, the J end by 4 bases, with 16 bases between. CDR3: CASRSGTGGYNEQFF. The CDR3 region has the DNA TGTGCCAGCAGGTCCGGGACTGGCGGTTACAATGAGCAGTTCTTC.

Note on this clonotype: A much larger clonotype is one base distant, so this may be a read error. Here the CDR3 omits its conserved ending phenylalanine or tryptophan, so a read error is the likely source. The gene calls are TRBV20-1 and TRBJ2-7; 9 bases map to TRBD1. The CDR3 runs to 12 residues. Trimming at V came to 6 bases and at J to 5 bases, leaving 5 bases not matched to a gene. The germline CDR1 and CDR2 sequences are DFQATT and SNEGSKA (reference sequence). CDR3 amino acids: CSASRQGDEQYL. In DNA form, the CDR3 reads TGCAGTGCCAGCCGACAGGGGGACGAGCAGTACCTC.

This clonotype was seen repeatedly, ten times or more. The V and J genes are TRBV3-1 and TRBJ1-4; D gene unclear. Looked up from germline, CDR1 is LGHDT and CDR2 is YNNKEL (reference sequence). Trimming took 8 bases from V and 1 from J, leaving 5 bases between them. The CDR3 sequence is 12 residues long. This CDR3 is CASRRTNEKLFF. DNA of the CDR3: TGTGCCAGCCGGCGAACTAATGAAAAACTGTTTTTT.

This sequence joins TRBV5-4 and TRBJ2-2; 7 nucleotides line up with TRBD2. Germline CDR1 is SGHNT and CDR2 is YYREEE (reference sequence). The CDR3 is 17 residues long. Trimming cost V 3 bases and J 3 bases; bases outside gene matches: 11. In DNA, the CDR3 is TGTGCCAGCAGCTCTCGGCCGGGAGGAAGCGACACCGGGGAGCTGTTTTTT. As protein: CASSSRPGGSDTGELFF.

Note on this clonotype: A much more abundant neighbour one base away suggests this may be a read error. V and J are TRBV18 and TRBJ1-1, with D hard to call. Per germline, CDR1 KGHSH and CDR2 LQKENI. The CDR3 runs to 14 residues. The CDR3 region is CASSPVRVDTGAFF. The CDR3 coding sequence is TGTGCCAGCTCGCCTGTCCGGGTCGACACTGGAGCTTTCTTT.

This clonotype was seen many times. This rearrangement joins TRBV20-1 to TRBJ1-5, with D perhaps matching TRBD1 (5 bases). The germline V and J ends were trimmed by 1 base and 3 bases, with 10 bases remaining between them. The CDR3 loop spans 14 amino acids. CDR1 is DFQATT and CDR2 is SNEGSKA in the germline V gene (reference sequence). The CDR3 spells CSARVAGINQPQHF. DNA of the CDR3: TGCAGTGCTAGAGTGGCAGGGATCAATCAGCCCCAGCATTTT.

The chain has TRBV20-1 and TRBJ1-3; no definite D call. V was shortened by 4 bases and J by 4 bases, with 8 bases between the two germline ends. The CDR3 is 12 amino acids. CDR1 and CDR2 (germline): DFQATT, SNEGSKA (reference sequence). The CDR3 bases are TGCAGTGCTACATTTCAGGGAAACACCATATATTTT. Translated, it gives CSATFQGNTIYF.

Ten or more counts support this clonotype. This sequence joins TRBV28 and TRBJ2-2; D remains unclear. The ends were cut back, 6 bases at V and 7 bases at J, with 12 bases in the middle. This CDR3 has 13 amino acids. In germline, CDR1 is MDHEN, CDR2 SYDVKM. DNA for the CDR3: TGTGCCAGCAGGACAAGTGCAGGCGGGGAGCTGTTTTTT. Translating it yields CASRTSAGGELFF. Variable domain in full (rest from reference TRBV28 and TRBJ2-2): DVKVTQSSRYLVKRTGEKVFLECVQDMDHENMFWYRQDPGLGLRLIYFSYDVKMKEKGDIPEGYSVSREKKERFSLILESASTNQTSMYLCASRTSAGGELFFGEGSRLTVL.

The V gene is TRBV11-2, the J gene TRBJ2-7, with D possibly being TRBD1 or TRBD2 (6 bases each). CDR1 is SGHAT, CDR2 FQNNGV, per germline. Trimming shortened V by 5 bases and J by 2 bases, and 13 bases separated the two germline ends. The CDR3 is made up of 14 amino acids. The DNA for the CDR3 is TGTGCCAGCAGCGTAGGGGGGACAACCTACGAGCAGTACTTC. Translation gives CASSVGGTTYEQYF. Full variable domain (remainder filled in from reference TRBV11-2 and TRBJ2-7): EAGVAQSPRYKIIEKRQSVAFWCNPISGHATLYWYQQILGQGPKLLIQFQNNGVVDDSQLPKDRFSAERLKGVDSTLKIQPAKLEDSAVYLCASSVGGTTYEQYFGPGTRLTVT.

There are many counts of this clonotype. The chain has TRBV20-1 and TRBJ1-1; D not certain. V shed 0 bases and J shed 2 bases, with 10 bases lying between them. CDR3 length: 14 amino acids. The germline V gene has CDR1 DFQATT and CDR2 SNEGSKA (reference sequence). The DNA of the CDR3 is TGCAGTGCTAGAGATCCTACGGTAAACACTGAAGCTTTCTTT. Encoded protein: CSARDPTVNTEAFF.

This clonotype was counted many times. The CDR3 DNA sequence: TGTGCCAGCAGCACGCCCGGGACTAGCTCAAATGAGCAGTTCTTC. As protein: CASSTPGTSSNEQFF. J is TRBJ2-1 and V is TRBV7-9; the match to TRBD2 covers 9 bases. From germline, CDR1 is SEHNR and CDR2 FQNEAQ (reference sequence). Trimming cost V 5 bases and J 7 bases; bases outside gene matches: 9. The CDR3 consists of 15 residues.

This clonotype was detected many times. This chain links TRBV29-1 with TRBJ2-5; 9 nucleotides line up with TRBD1. This CDR3 has 13 amino acids. J was trimmed by 5 bases and V by 7 bases; bases with no gene match: 8. Germline values: CDR1 SQVTM, CDR2 ANQGSEA. The CDR3 reads CSATDRGWETQYF. In DNA, the CDR3 is TGCAGCGCTACGGACAGGGGTTGGGAGACCCAGTACTTC.

The table lists this clonotype with many counts. This chain connects TRBV28 to TRBJ1-3; D is uncertain. This CDR3 has 14 residues. In germline, CDR1 is MDHEN, CDR2 SYDVKM. The ends were cut back, 6 bases at V and 2 bases at J, with 11 bases in the middle. CDR3 protein: CASRSGSAGNTIYF. CDR3 in DNA: TGTGCCAGCAGATCAGGTAGTGCTGGAAACACCATATATTTT.

This clonotype was counted ten times or more. The chain has TRBV4-2 and TRBJ1-1; D unclear. This CDR3 spans 15 amino acids. Germline lookup yields CDR1 LGHNA and CDR2 YNFKEQ. V lost 5 bases to trimming and J lost 2 bases, with 15 bases between them. The CDR3 spells CASSKGSGDNTEAFF. The CDR3 region has the DNA TGTGCCAGCAGCAAGGGCTCAGGCGACAACACTGAAGCTTTCTTT.

This chain links TRBV12-3 or TRBV12-4 with TRBJ2-2; 10 bases match TRBD2. V lost 6 bases and J lost 7; bases outside the gene matches: 8. The CDR3 has 15 residues. The CDR3, as DNA: TGTGCCAGCAGACCCGGGACTAGCGTTTTCGGGGAGCTGTTTTTT. Residues: CASRPGTSVFGELFF.

This clonotype was detected ten times or more. V gene TRBV2 combines with J gene TRBJ2-5; 13 bases are shared with TRBD2. V lost 8 bases to trimming and J lost 4 bases; unmatched junction nucleotides: 4. CDR3 size: 14 residues. CDR1 is SNHLY, CDR2 FYNNEI, per germline. CDR3 nucleotides: TGTGCCAGCGGACTAGCGGGAGTCCGAGAGACCCAGTACTTC. Translation: CASGLAGVRETQYF.

This clonotype was found many times. The rearrangement joins TRBV2 to TRBJ2-1, with 11 bases fitting TRBD2. CDR1 SNHLY and CDR2 FYNNEI come from the germline V gene. This CDR3 has 15 residues. The V and J ends lost 6 bases and 4 bases, in that order; junction bases with no gene match: 5. The DNA of the CDR3 is TGTGCCAGCAGAACTAGCGGGGGAGTTTACAATGAGCAGTTCTTC. Its protein product is CASRTSGGVYNEQFF.

This clonotype was found many times. The chain combines TRBV6-5 with TRBJ2-1; 13 nucleotides line up with TRBD2. This CDR3 has 17 residues. Germline loops: CDR1 MNHEY, CDR2 SVGAGI. V dropped 0 bases and J dropped 4; count of bases not matched to a gene: 3. Here the CDR3 DNA reads TGTGCCAGCAGTTACTCGCCGGGACTAGCGGGGTACAATGAGCAGTTCTTC. Encoded protein: CASSYSPGLAGYNEQFF.